This TCR beta chain appears in the sequencing data of a study of shared clonotypes between healthy human individuals. Whole-study context: Donors had three CD4 naive, three CD4 memory, two CD8 naive and one CD8 memory plate apiece.

Produced via immunoSEQ multiplex PCR; TCRdb's table is partial and in-frame only. The table includes some 320,000 clones, 80% to 90% detected once. Germline V gene lookup returns CDR1 MNHNS and CDR2 SASEGT. V lost 7 bases and J lost 7, with 11 bases in between. CDR3 length: 13 amino acids. Worth noting for this clone: Additional DNA sequences in this sample encode the identical CDR3.

This receptor was taken from a man between 18 and 29 years old in good health. Material: memory CD8+ T cells sorted from blood. Subset in this sample: CD45RO+ cells pooled with CCR7-negative TemRA cells. V and J are TRBV6-1 and TRBJ1-6; TRBD1 is a possible D gene (6 bases). As DNA, the CDR3 is TGTGCCAGCACGGGGCAGGGGAATTCACCCCTCCACTTT. It yields the protein CASTGQGNSPLHF.